The 26 T cell receptor beta chains in this list originate from one sample, sequenced in a study of blood T cell repertoires in COVID-19. TCRdb keeps only in-frame clones here, not all; method: immunoSEQ multiplex PCR. This sample carries 95,000 to 150,000 clones, around 88% of them seen once, and the ten largest clones take 0.75% to 0.9%. Source material: peripheral blood. Receptors originate from a woman between 50 and 59 years old with active or convalescent COVID-19.

The rearrangement links TRBV9 to TRBJ2-2, with D possibly matching TRBD2 (6 bases). The CDR3 consists of 15 residues. The V gene lost 3 bases and the J gene lost 1 base, with 10 bases spanning the gap. Germline CDR1 SGDLS, CDR2 YYNGEE. CDR3 residues: CASSGISGNTGELFF. The CDR3 DNA reads as TGTGCCAGCAGCGGTATTAGCGGGAACACCGGGGAGCTGTTTTTT.

J is TRBJ2-5 and V is TRBV7-2; weak D call: TRBD2 (6 bases). The CDR3 contains 13 residues. Trimming shortened V by 4 bases and J by 3 bases, and 9 bases separated the two germline ends. The germline gives CDR1 SGHTA, CDR2 FQGNSA. CDR3 in amino acids: CASSSPGEETQYF. The CDR3 DNA sequence: TGTGCCAGCAGCTCTCCGGGAGAAGAGACCCAGTACTTC.

V and J are TRBV18 and TRBJ2-2, with D unresolved. Trimming took 0 bases from V and 1 from J, leaving 3 bases between them. CDR3 size: 14 residues. CDR1 and CDR2 (germline): KGHSH, LQKENI. CDR3 nucleotide sequence: TGTGCCAGCTCACCACCTCTGAACACCGGGGAGCTGTTTTTT. This encodes CASSPPLNTGELFF.

The rearrangement uses TRBV12-3 or TRBV12-4 and TRBJ1-1, with a weak D call TRBD1 (5 bases). The V gene lost 4 bases and the J gene lost 4 bases, with 10 bases spanning the gap. The CDR3 contains 13 residues. The CDR3 sequence: CASSYGQATEAFF. The CDR3 nucleotides read TGTGCCAGCAGTTACGGACAAGCCACTGAAGCTTTCTTT.

V gene TRBV7-2 combines with J gene TRBJ2-1; the D gene is possibly TRBD2 (6 bases). Trimming left V 5 bases short and J 5 bases short, with 19 bases between. The CDR3 covers 16 residues. In germline, CDR1 is SGHTA, CDR2 FQGNSA. CDR3 bases: TGTGCCAGCAGCCCCTATCGGGCGCGGGGTAACAATGAGCAGTTCTTC. It is translated as CASSPYRARGNNEQFF.

The chain joins TRBV6-2 or TRBV6-3 to TRBJ1-1; TRBD1 matches at 7 bases. CDR3 length: 16 residues. V shed 1 base and J 1 base; nucleotides not matched to a gene: 6. Germline V gives CDR1 MNHEY, CDR2 SVGEGT. The CDR3: CASSYYRGEANTEAFF. DNA for the CDR3: TGTGCCAGCAGTTACTACAGGGGTGAAGCGAACACTGAAGCTTTCTTT.

The rearrangement links TRBV3-1 (or the pseudogene TRBV3-2) to TRBJ2-7; 7 bases align to TRBD2. Germline V lookup: CDR1 LGHDT, CDR2 YNNKEL (reference sequence). The CDR3 runs 15 residues. Trimming at V came to 2 bases and at J to 0 bases, leaving 4 bases not matched to a gene. The CDR3 loop is CASSQRAGSSYEQYF. In DNA, the CDR3 is TGTGCCAGCAGCCAAAGAGCGGGATCCTCCTACGAGCAGTACTTC.

The chain joins TRBV28 to TRBJ1-5, with 12 bases aligning to TRBD1. Trimming at V came to 4 bases and at J to 3 bases, leaving 7 bases not matched to a gene. This CDR3 spans 17 amino acids. Germline lookup yields CDR1 MDHEN and CDR2 SYDVKM. The CDR3, as DNA: TGTGCCAGCAGTTCGCCGGGACAGGGGGCACTCAATCAGCCCCAGCATTTT. It is translated as CASSSPGQGALNQPQHF.

This chain joins TRBV27 and TRBJ2-3; tentatively, D is TRBD2 (6 bases). The CDR3 has 14 amino acids. Germline CDR1 and CDR2: MNHEY and SMNVEV (reference sequence). Trimming took 6 bases from V and 6 from J, leaving 16 bases between them. The CDR3 loop is CASSLRTTFDTQYF. In DNA form, the CDR3 reads TGTGCCAGCAGCCTGAGGACTACCTTTGATACGCAGTATTTT.

The rearrangement links TRBV4-3 to TRBJ2-7; a possible D gene is TRBD1 (6 bases). Germline CDR1 is LGHNA and CDR2 is YSLEER. V lost 1 base and J lost 4, with 17 bases in between. The CDR3 extends over 16 amino acids. CDR3 sequence reads: CASSQGLGGEGYEQYF. CDR3 DNA sequence: TGCGCCAGCAGCCAAGGATTAGGGGGTGAGGGTTACGAGCAGTACTTC.

CDR3 sequence: CAPAGGPNYYNEQFF. Here the CDR3 DNA reads TGTGCCCCCGCGGGGGGCCCTAATTACTACAATGAGCAGTTCTTC. This rearrangement joins TRBV2 to TRBJ2-1; 8 nucleotides line up with TRBD2. Germline CDR1 reads SNHLY; CDR2 reads FYNNEI. V gave up 11 bases and J gave up 3 bases; unmatched junction bases: 12. The CDR3 covers 15 residues.

The chain has TRBV18 and TRBJ1-2; TRBD1 matches at 9 bases. V dropped 6 bases and J dropped 8; count of bases not matched to a gene: 22. This CDR3 contains 18 residues. The germline V gene has CDR1 KGHSH and CDR2 LQKENI. The CDR3 sequence: CASSPGRDRERRLGGYTF. CDR3 sequence (DNA): TGTGCCAGCTCCCCCGGACGGGACAGGGAACGTAGACTGGGAGGCTACACCTTC.

The rearrangement joins TRBV5-4 to TRBJ2-6, with D unclear. Germline assignment: CDR1 SGHNT and CDR2 YYREEE (reference sequence). The CDR3 spans 16 residues. The V and J ends lost 1 base and 0 bases respectively, with 8 bases between them. CDR3 protein: CASSLPVLSGANVLTF. The CDR3 coding sequence is TGTGCCAGCAGCTTGCCGGTTCTCTCTGGGGCCAACGTCCTGACTTTC. Using reference TRBV5-4 and TRBJ2-6 for the parts outside the CDR3, the full variable domain is ETGVTQSPTHLIKTRGQQVTLRCSSQSGHNTVSWYQQALGQGPQFIFQYYREEENGRGNFPPRFSGLQFPNYSSELNVNALELDDSALYLCASSLPVLSGANVLTFGAGSRLTVL.

This sequence joins TRBV13 and TRBJ1-4, with D hard to call. The CDR3 totals 15 residues. Germline V lookup: CDR1 PRHDT, CDR2 FYEKMQ (reference sequence). Trimming stripped 2 bases from V and 4 bases from J, with 11 bases between. CDR3 DNA: TGTGCCAGCAGCTTACGAACACCCAGTAATGAAAAACTGTTTTTT. This codes for CASSLRTPSNEKLFF.

The V call is TRBV11-2, the J call TRBJ1-6; no definite D call. The CDR3 runs 16 residues. Trimming removed 2 bases at V and 5 bases at J, with 13 bases between. Germline assignment: CDR1 SGHAT and CDR2 FQNNGV. The CDR3 sequence: CASSLNFEGDNSPLHF. Written as DNA, the CDR3 is TGTGCCAGCAGCTTAAATTTCGAGGGAGATAATTCACCCCTCCACTTT.

The chain is built from TRBV6-5 and TRBJ1-1; D may be TRBD1 (5 bases). This CDR3 is built from 16 residues. CDR1 and CDR2 from the germline V gene are MNHEY and SVGAGI. The germline V and J ends were trimmed by 0 bases and 5 bases, with 16 bases remaining between them. CDR3 DNA sequence: TGTGCCAGCAGTTACTCGAAGGCAGGGAGGGGTACTGAAGCTTTCTTT. Protein product: CASSYSKAGRGTEAFF.

CDR3 sequence reads: CSVALARNEQFF. CDR3 bases: TGCAGCGTTGCACTAGCGAGGAATGAGCAGTTCTTC. The chain uses TRBV29-1 and TRBJ2-1, with 7 bases fitting TRBD2. The germline gives CDR1 SQVTM, CDR2 ANQGSEA. The CDR3 covers 12 residues. Trimming cost V 4 bases and J 7 bases; bases outside gene matches: 4.

This clone has only a few counts. The chain couples TRBV2 to TRBJ1-2, with D tentatively TRBD1 (5 bases). Germline V gene data show CDR1 as SNHLY and CDR2 as FYNNEI. This CDR3 has 14 residues. The V and J ends lost 5 bases and 4 bases respectively, with 14 bases between them. The CDR3 nucleotides are TGTGCCAGCAGTACCGACAGTGGAGTCTATGGCTACACCTTC. It yields the protein CASSTDSGVYGYTF.

V usage is TRBV14 and J usage is TRBJ1-6; tentative D call: TRBD1 (5 bases). CDR3 length: 14 amino acids. Germline assignment: CDR1 SGHDN and CDR2 FVKESK. V lost 1 base to trimming and J lost 4 bases, with 5 bases between them. CDR3 protein: CASSQGQYNSPLHF. CDR3 nucleotide sequence: TGTGCCAGCAGCCAAGGACAGTATAATTCACCCCTCCACTTT.

The chain joins TRBV7-2 to TRBJ2-7; 13 positions agree with TRBD2. The ends lost 5 bases at V and 3 bases at J; junction bases unmatched: 1. CDR3 length: 14 residues. Looked up from germline, CDR1 is SGHTA and CDR2 is FQGNSA. The CDR3 nucleotides read TGTGCCAGCAGCAGGACTAGCGGGAGCTACGAGCAGTACTTC. Protein sequence: CASSRTSGSYEQYF.

The chain links TRBV28 to TRBJ2-1, with 8 bases that match TRBD2. This CDR3 is built from 14 residues. The junction had 6 bases not matched to a gene; V was cut back by 3 bases and J by 8 bases. Germline V gene lookup returns CDR1 MDHEN and CDR2 SYDVKM. This chain's CDR3 is CASSFQRERYEQFF. CDR3 sequence (DNA): TGTGCCAGCAGTTTTCAGCGGGAGCGGTATGAGCAGTTCTTC.

Written as DNA, the CDR3 is TGCAGCGTGGTCGGGACTAGCGTCAATGAGCAGTTCTTC. Protein product: CSVVGTSVNEQFF. The chain recombines TRBV29-1 with TRBJ2-1; 10 nucleotides agree with TRBD2. Trimming at V came to 6 bases and at J to 6 bases, leaving 5 bases not matched to a gene. Per the germline V gene, CDR1 is SQVTM and CDR2 is ANQGSEA. This CDR3 is built from 13 residues.

The chain is built from TRBV27 and TRBJ1-1, with TRBD1 matching 7 bases. The CDR3 is 14 residues long. Unmatched junction bases numbered 6, after V lost 2 bases and J lost 6 bases. CDR1 is MNHEY and CDR2 is SMNVEV in the germline V gene (reference sequence). The CDR3 sequence is CASSLGTEVAEAFF. The CDR3 region has the DNA TGTGCCAGCAGTTTAGGGACAGAGGTCGCTGAAGCTTTCTTT.

This clone was picked up a small number of times. This chain connects TRBV4-1 to TRBJ1-4; no clear D gene. Germline CDR1 and CDR2: MGHRA and YSYEKL. Trimming took off 0 bases at V and 8 bases at J, with 13 bases between the two ends. This CDR3 has 15 amino acids. DNA of the CDR3: TGCGCCAGCAGCCAAGAAGTGACGGCGGGGGAAAAACTGTTTTTT. It translates to CASSQEVTAGEKLFF.

J is TRBJ1-6 and V is TRBV2, with TRBD1 matching 8 bases. Germline CDR1 is SNHLY and CDR2 is FYNNEI. The CDR3 is 16 amino acids. With V trimmed by 3 bases and J by 5 bases, 6 bases remained unmatched. In DNA, the CDR3 is TGTGCCAGCAGTGAGGGCCAGGGGGCGGATAATTCACCCCTCCACTTT. Its translation: CASSEGQGADNSPLHF.

The gene calls are TRBV3-1 (or the pseudogene TRBV3-2) and TRBJ2-7; D is unresolved. Trimming cost V 0 bases and J 3 bases, with 9 bases left between them. The CDR3 totals 14 residues. The germline CDR1 and CDR2 sequences are LGHDT and YNNKEL (reference sequence). The CDR3 DNA reads as TGTGCCAGCAGCCAAGAAGCCCTTGGCTACGAGCAGTACTTC. Amino acid sequence: CASSQEALGYEQYF.